A single sample is the source of the 2 T cell receptor beta chains below, sequenced in a study of CD8+CD57+ T cells in acquired aplastic anemia. The template for TCR beta VDJ and CDR3 sequence profiling was genomic DNA. Using its own MiXCR run on the reads, TCRdb lists one record per CDR3 protein. The data show roughly 150,000 distinct CDR3 sequences, roughly 48% seen once. CD8+CD57+ cell expansion, shown by flow cytometry, had occurred in the patients selected for sequencing. Input material: sorted CD4+, CD8+, or CD8+CD57+ T cells (not recorded which) from PBMCs. The source of these receptors is a human donor with aplastic anemia.

There are many counts of this clonotype. V gene TRBV12-3 or TRBV12-4 combines with J gene TRBJ2-7, with 11 bases matching TRBD2. The CDR3 has 18 amino acids. V was clipped by 2 bases and J by 4 bases; unmatched bases: 13. The CDR3 region is CASSLTGASGRSLYEQYF. The CDR3, as DNA: TGTGCCAGCAGTTTAACAGGGGCTAGCGGGAGGAGCTTATACGAGCAGTACTTC.

V and J are TRBV2 and TRBJ1-6; D possibly corresponds to TRBD1 (6 bases). The CDR3 runs 17 residues. Germline V CDR1 and CDR2: SNHLY, FYNNEI. V lost 9 bases, J lost 8 bases, and 26 bases lay in between. CDR3 protein: CASSLKDSRDHHSPLHF. The CDR3 DNA is TGTGCCAGTTCCTTAAAGGACAGCCGCGATCACCATTCACCCCTCCACTTT.